These 4 T cell receptor beta chains came from one sample sequenced in a study of CD8+ T cells in alopecia areata. Documented treatment: oral pan-JAK inhibitor, 5-10 mg twice daily. Extraction and reverse transcription of RNA yielded cDNA as the sequencing template. This table comes from immunoSEQ multiplex PCR, and its TCRdb copy is limited to in-frame clones, with some not included. Of about 140,000 clones listed, approximately 80% are singletons. Here the sequenced sample was CD8+ T cells sorted from blood, taken at week 4, from a patient treated with tofacitinib. The receptor set was obtained from a human donor with alopecia areata.

This sequence joins TRBV10-3 and TRBJ2-5; no clear D. The ends were cut back, 3 bases at V and 5 bases at J, with 7 bases in the middle. The V gene's germline CDR1 is ENHRY and CDR2 SYGVKD. The CDR3 consists of 12 residues. The CDR3 region has the DNA TGTGCCATCAGTGAAACTCGCGAGACCCAGTACTTC. This gives the protein CAISETRETQYF.

The CDR3 protein is CASSYRAPGELFF. As DNA, the CDR3 is TGTGCCAGCAGTTACCGTGCCCCCGGGGAGCTGTTTTTT. The chain links TRBV6-5 to TRBJ2-2; no clear D. CDR1 MNHEY and CDR2 SVGAGI come from the germline V gene. The CDR3 covers 13 residues. Trimming removed 2 bases at V and 6 bases at J, with 7 bases between.

The CDR3 DNA follows: TGTGCCAGCAGCTCACCGGGACAGGGGGCCTACGAGCAGTACTTC. Translation: CASSSPGQGAYEQYF. The rearrangement joins TRBV5-6 to TRBJ2-7; TRBD1 aligns across 11 bases. CDR1 is SGHDT and CDR2 is YYEEEE in the germline V gene. V shed 3 bases, J shed 2 bases, and the junction held 4 bases outside the gene matches. This CDR3 has 15 amino acids.

The V and J genes are TRBV4-2 and TRBJ2-7, with 11 nucleotides matching TRBD2. The trim removed 0 bases at V and 0 bases at J, leaving 7 bases unmatched. The CDR3 length is 18 residues. The germline V gene encodes CDR1 LGHNA and CDR2 YNFKEQ. This CDR3 is CASSQDQLAGGLSYEQYF. Here the CDR3 DNA reads TGTGCCAGCAGCCAAGATCAGCTAGCGGGGGGCCTCTCCTACGAGCAGTACTTC.